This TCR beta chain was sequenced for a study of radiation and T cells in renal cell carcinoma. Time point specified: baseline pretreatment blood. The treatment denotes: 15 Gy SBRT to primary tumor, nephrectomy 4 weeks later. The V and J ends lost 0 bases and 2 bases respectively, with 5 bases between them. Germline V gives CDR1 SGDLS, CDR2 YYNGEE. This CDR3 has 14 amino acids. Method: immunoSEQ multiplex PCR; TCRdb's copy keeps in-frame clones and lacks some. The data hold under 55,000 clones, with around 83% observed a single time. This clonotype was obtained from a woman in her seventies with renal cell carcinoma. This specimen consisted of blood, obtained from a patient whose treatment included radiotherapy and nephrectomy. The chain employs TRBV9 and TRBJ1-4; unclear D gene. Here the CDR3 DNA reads TGTGCCAGCAGCGTAGCCGGGACTAATGAAAAACTGTTTTTT. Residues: CASSVAGTNEKLFF.